This TCR beta chain comes out of a study of siplizumab effects on memory and regulatory T cells. The CDR3 loop spans 14 amino acids. The V end was cut by 2 bases, the J end by 4 bases, with 12 bases between. Germline V gene sequence: CDR1 SGDLS, CDR2 YYNGEE. Only in-frame clones appear in the TCRdb table, and some are missing; sequencing was by immunoSEQ multiplex PCR. Counted here are some 87,000 clones, 85% to 90% occurring once; the ten biggest clones make up approximately 15%. V usage is TRBV9 and J usage is TRBJ1-2; no clear D gene. Sequencing used CD4+ T cells sorted from blood. The clonotype comes from a human donor in good health. The CDR3, as DNA: TGTGCCAGCAGCGTGAGCTCCGGGAGCTATGGCTACACCTTC. Its protein product is CASSVSSGSYGYTF.